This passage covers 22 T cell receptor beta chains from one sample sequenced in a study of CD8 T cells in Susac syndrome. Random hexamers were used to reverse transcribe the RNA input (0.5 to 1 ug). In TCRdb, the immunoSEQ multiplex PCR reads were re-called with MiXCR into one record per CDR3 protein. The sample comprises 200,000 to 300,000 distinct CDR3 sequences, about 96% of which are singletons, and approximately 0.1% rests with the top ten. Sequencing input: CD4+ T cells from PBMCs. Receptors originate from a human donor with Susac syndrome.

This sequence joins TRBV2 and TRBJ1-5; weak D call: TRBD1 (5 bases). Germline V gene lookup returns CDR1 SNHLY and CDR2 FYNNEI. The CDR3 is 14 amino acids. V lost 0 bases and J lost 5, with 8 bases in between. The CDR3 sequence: CASSEAVRDQPQHF. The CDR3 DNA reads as TGTGCCAGCAGTGAAGCGGTCAGGGATCAGCCCCAGCATTTT.

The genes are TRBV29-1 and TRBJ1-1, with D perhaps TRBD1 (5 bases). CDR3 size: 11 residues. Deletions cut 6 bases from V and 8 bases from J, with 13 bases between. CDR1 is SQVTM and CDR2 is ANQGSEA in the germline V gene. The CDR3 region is CSVAPWGEAFF. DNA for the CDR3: TGCAGCGTCGCTCCGTGGGGGGAAGCTTTCTTT.

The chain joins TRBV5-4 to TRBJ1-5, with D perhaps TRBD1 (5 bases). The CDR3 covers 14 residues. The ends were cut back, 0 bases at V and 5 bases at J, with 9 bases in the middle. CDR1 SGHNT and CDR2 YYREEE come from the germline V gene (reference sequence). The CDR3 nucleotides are TGTGCCAGCAGCTTGGCAGGGCCGGATCAGCCCCAGCATTTT. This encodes CASSLAGPDQPQHF.

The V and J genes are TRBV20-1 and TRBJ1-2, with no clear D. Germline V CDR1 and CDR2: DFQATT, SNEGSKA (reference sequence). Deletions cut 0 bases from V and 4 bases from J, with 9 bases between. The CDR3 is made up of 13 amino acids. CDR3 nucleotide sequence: TGCAGTGCTAGAGAGGTTAGATCCTATGGCTACACCTTC. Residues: CSAREVRSYGYTF.

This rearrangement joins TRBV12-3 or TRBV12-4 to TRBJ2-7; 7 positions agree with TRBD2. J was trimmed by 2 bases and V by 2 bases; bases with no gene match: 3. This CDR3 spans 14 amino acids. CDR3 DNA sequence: TGTGCCAGCAGTTTACTAGCGGTAGCCTACGAGCAGTACTTC. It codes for CASSLLAVAYEQYF.

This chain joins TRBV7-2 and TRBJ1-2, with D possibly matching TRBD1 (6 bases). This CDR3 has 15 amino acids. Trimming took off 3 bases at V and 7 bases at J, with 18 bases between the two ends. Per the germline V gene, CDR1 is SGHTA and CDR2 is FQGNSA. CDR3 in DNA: TGTGCCAGCAGCTTTTCCATACAGGGAACGGCTGGCTACACCTTC. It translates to CASSFSIQGTAGYTF.

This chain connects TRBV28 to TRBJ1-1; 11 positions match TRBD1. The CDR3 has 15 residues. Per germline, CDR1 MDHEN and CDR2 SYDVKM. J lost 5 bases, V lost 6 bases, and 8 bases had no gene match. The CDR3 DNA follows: TGTGCCAGCAGACTTAGGACAGGGGGCTGGACTGAAGCTTTCTTT. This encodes CASRLRTGGWTEAFF.

The CDR3 sequence: CASSDHTASGSTYEQYF. The CDR3, as DNA: TGCGCCAGCAGTGACCATACGGCTAGCGGGAGCACCTACGAGCAGTACTTC. The chain couples TRBV10-1 to TRBJ2-7; 10 bases align to TRBD2. Trimming removed 3 bases from V and 2 bases from J; junction bases left unmatched: 10. The CDR3 is 17 amino acids. Germline loops: CDR1 WNHNN, CDR2 SYGVQD (reference sequence).

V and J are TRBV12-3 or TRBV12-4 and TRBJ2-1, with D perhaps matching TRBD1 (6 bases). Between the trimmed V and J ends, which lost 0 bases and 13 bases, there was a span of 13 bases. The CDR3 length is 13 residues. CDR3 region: CASSLAEGQVQFF. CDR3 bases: TGTGCCAGCAGTTTAGCCGAGGGACAAGTACAGTTCTTC.

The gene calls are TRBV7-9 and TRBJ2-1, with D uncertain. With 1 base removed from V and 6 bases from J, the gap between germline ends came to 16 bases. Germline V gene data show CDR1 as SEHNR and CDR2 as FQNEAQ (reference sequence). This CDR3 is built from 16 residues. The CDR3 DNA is TGTGCCAGCAGCTTAGAGGCCAGCCGAAAAATCAATGAGCAGTTCTTC. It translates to CASSLEASRKINEQFF.

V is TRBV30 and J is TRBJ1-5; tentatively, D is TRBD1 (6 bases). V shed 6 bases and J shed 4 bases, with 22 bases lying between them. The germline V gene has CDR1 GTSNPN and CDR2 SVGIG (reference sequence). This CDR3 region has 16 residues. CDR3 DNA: TGTGCCTGTAAGGGTCACCGGGACACCGCTAATCAGCCCCAGCATTTT. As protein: CACKGHRDTANQPQHF.

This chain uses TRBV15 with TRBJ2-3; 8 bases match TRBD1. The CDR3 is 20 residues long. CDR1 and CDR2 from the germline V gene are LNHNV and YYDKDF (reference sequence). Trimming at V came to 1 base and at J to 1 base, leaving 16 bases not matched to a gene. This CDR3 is CATSRGRTGSPRFGTDTQYF. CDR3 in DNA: TGTGCCACCAGCAGAGGTCGGACAGGGAGCCCACGGTTTGGCACAGATACGCAGTATTTT.

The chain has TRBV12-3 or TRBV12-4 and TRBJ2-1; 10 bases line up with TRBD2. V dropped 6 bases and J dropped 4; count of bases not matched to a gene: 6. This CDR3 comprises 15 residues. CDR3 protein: CASRDLSGRYNEQFF. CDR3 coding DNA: TGTGCCAGCAGGGATCTTAGCGGGAGGTACAATGAGCAGTTCTTC.

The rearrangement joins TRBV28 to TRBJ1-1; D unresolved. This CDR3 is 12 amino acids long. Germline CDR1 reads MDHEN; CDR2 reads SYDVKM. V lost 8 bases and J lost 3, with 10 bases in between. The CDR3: CASGVWDTEAFF. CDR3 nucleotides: TGTGCCAGCGGGGTGTGGGACACTGAAGCTTTCTTT.

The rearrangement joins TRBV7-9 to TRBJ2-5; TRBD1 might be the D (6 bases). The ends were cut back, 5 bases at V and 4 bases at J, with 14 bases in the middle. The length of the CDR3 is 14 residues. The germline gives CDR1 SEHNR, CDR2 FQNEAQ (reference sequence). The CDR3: CASSPAVRGETQYF. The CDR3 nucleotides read TGTGCCAGCAGCCCCGCAGTCAGGGGAGAGACCCAGTACTTC.

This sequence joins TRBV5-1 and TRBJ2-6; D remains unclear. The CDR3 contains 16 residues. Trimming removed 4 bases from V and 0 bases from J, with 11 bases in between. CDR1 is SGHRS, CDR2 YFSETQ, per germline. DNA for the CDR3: TGCGCCAGCAGCCTAGGTAGCTACTCTGGGGCCAACGTCCTGACTTTC. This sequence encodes CASSLGSYSGANVLTF.

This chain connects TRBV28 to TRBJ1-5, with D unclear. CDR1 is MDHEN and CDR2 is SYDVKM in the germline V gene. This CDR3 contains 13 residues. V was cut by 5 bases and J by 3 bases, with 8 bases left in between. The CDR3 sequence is CASSRGHNQPQHF. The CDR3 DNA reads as TGTGCCAGCAGTCGTGGGCACAATCAGCCCCAGCATTTT.

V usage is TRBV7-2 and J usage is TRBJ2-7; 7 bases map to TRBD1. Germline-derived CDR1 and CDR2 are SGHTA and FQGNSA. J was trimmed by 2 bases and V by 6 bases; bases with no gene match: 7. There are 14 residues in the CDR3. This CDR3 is CASSLDRSTYEQYF. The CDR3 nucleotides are TGTGCCAGCAGTTTGGACAGGAGCACCTACGAGCAGTACTTC.

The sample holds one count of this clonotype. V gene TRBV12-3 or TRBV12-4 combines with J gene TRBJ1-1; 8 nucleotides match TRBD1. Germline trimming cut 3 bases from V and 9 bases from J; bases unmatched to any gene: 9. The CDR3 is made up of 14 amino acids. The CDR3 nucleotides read TGTGCCAGCAGTTTTACCGGGACAGGAACTCAAGCTTTCTTT. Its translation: CASSFTGTGTQAFF.

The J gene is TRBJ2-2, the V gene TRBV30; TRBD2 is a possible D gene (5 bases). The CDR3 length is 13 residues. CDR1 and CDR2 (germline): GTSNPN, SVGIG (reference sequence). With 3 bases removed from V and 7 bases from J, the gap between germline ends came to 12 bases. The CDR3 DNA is TGTGCCTGGAGCCGGGATTCGGTCGGGGAGCTGTTTTTT. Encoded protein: CAWSRDSVGELFF.

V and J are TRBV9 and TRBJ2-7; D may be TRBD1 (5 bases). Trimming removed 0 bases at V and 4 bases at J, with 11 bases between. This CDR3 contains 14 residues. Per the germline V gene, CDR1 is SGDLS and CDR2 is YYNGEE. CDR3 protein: CASSVGSQGYEQYF. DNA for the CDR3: TGTGCCAGCAGCGTAGGTTCTCAGGGATACGAGCAGTACTTC.

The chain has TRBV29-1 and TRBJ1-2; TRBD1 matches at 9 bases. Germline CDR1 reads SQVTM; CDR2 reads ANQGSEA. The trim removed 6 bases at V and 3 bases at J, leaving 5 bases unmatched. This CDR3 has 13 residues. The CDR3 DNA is TGCAGCGTCGCCGACAGGGGGGACTATGGCTACACCTTC. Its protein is CSVADRGDYGYTF.